This T cell receptor (beta chain) was retrieved from a study of shared clonotypes between healthy human individuals. The V and J ends lost 2 bases and 2 bases respectively, with 15 bases between them. Germline lookup yields CDR1 LGHNA and CDR2 YNFKEQ. The CDR3 has 16 amino acids. Only in-frame clones appear in the TCRdb table, and some are missing; sequencing was by immunoSEQ multiplex PCR. Here the sample spans about 2.4 million clones, approximately 93% being singletons. This chain uses TRBV4-2 with TRBJ1-1; no clear D. The material sequenced was naive CD4+ T cells from PBMCs. Subset in this sample: CD45RA+ positively selected. The origin of this receptor is a man aged 18 to 30 in good health. Some clones in this sample may be carry-over from other donors' samples. The CDR3 DNA sequence: TGTGCCAGCAGCCAATATAGCGGGGTAGATAACACTGAAGCTTTCTTT. It yields the protein CASSQYSGVDNTEAFF.